Following are 29 T cell receptor beta chains from one sample sequenced in a study of T cell repertoires in cytomegalovirus infection. These TCRs' antigens remain unknown. TCRdb reprocessed the reads via MiXCR and lists one record per CDR3 protein. The repertoire holds approximately 300,000 distinct CDR3 sequences, approximately 25% seen once, with about an eighth in the top ten. The starting material was cultured PBMCs, obtained from culture after CMV antigen stimulation. Receptor source: a human donor in good health (CMV status not recorded). Some clones in this sample may be carry-over from other donors' samples.

This chain uses TRBV20-1 with TRBJ2-2; tentatively, D is TRBD1 (6 bases). The CDR3 spans 14 residues. Trimming stripped 4 bases from V and 5 bases from J, with 14 bases between. Germline assignment: CDR1 DFQATT and CDR2 SNEGSKA (reference sequence). CDR3 loop: CSATDRFYTGELFF. The CDR3 DNA is TGCAGTGCTACCGACAGGTTCTATACCGGGGAGCTGTTTTTT.

This clonotype came up a few times. The chain uses TRBV2 and TRBJ2-1; TRBD1 matches 7 bases. The CDR3 is 14 residues long. Germline lookup yields CDR1 SNHLY and CDR2 FYNNEI. Germline trimming cut 2 bases from V and 4 bases from J; bases unmatched to any gene: 2. In nucleotides, the CDR3 is TGTGCCAGCAGTGAAACCAGGGGGTACAATGAGCAGTTCTTC. Amino acids: CASSETRGYNEQFF.

This clonotype was picked up many times. V and J are TRBV7-9 and TRBJ2-3; D tentatively reads TRBD1 or TRBD2 (5 bases each). V lost 3 bases, J lost 6 bases, and 16 bases lay in between. This CDR3 is built from 15 residues. Germline V gene data show CDR1 as SEHNR and CDR2 as FQNEAQ (reference sequence). The CDR3, as DNA: TGTGCCAGCAGCTTTTCAGGGAGCAGGGTGGATACGCAGTATTTT. It encodes CASSFSGSRVDTQYF. The full variable domain, its missing parts supplied by reference TRBV7-9 and TRBJ2-3, is DTGVSQNPRHKITKRGQNVTFRCDPISEHNRLYWYRQTLGQGPEFLTYFQNEAQLEKSRLLSDRFSAERPKGSFSTLEIQRTEQGDSAMYLCASSFSGSRVDTQYFGPGTRLTVL.

The chain carries TRBV7-9 and TRBJ1-2; 9 bases match TRBD1. V was pared by 0 bases and J by 4 bases, with 6 bases of the junction left unmatched. Germline CDR1 reads SEHNR; CDR2 reads FQNEAQ (reference sequence). CDR3 length: 16 residues. The CDR3 sequence is CASSLAGQGRSYGYTF. The CDR3 DNA follows: TGTGCCAGCAGCTTAGCGGGACAGGGTAGATCCTATGGCTACACCTTC.

The chain joins TRBV24-1 to TRBJ2-2, with 11 bases aligning to TRBD2. The CDR3 consists of 18 residues. V was pared by 5 bases and J by 4 bases, with 11 bases of the junction left unmatched. From germline, CDR1 is KGHDR and CDR2 SFDVKD. CDR3 loop: CATSARRLAGGSTGELFF. In nucleotides, the CDR3 is TGTGCCACCAGTGCCAGGCGGCTAGCGGGAGGAAGCACCGGGGAGCTGTTTTTT.

This clonotype has only one observation. The chain is built from TRBV6-2 or TRBV6-3 and TRBJ2-2; no clear D gene. This CDR3 spans 14 amino acids. Trimming shortened V by 2 bases and J by 4 bases, and 8 bases separated the two germline ends. Germline V gene sequence: CDR1 MNHEY, CDR2 SVGEGT. In DNA form, the CDR3 reads TGTGCCAGCAGTTACGCCGTCCCCACCGGGGAGCTGTTTTTT. This codes for CASSYAVPTGELFF.

At least ten counts were recorded for this clonotype. The V call is TRBV7-2, the J call TRBJ2-5, with D perhaps being TRBD1 or TRBD2 (5 bases each). CDR1 is SGHTA and CDR2 is FQGNSA in the germline V gene. Trimming took 1 base from V and 4 from J, leaving 7 bases between them. CDR3 size: 13 residues. The chain's CDR3 is CASSLVGAETQYF. CDR3 coding DNA: TGTGCCAGCAGCTTAGTCGGGGCAGAGACCCAGTACTTC.

The chain joins TRBV12-3 or TRBV12-4 to TRBJ2-3, with 9 bases that match TRBD2. This CDR3 spans 16 amino acids. J gave up 5 bases and V 3 bases, and 9 bases lay outside the gene matches. CDR3 loop: CASSFPSGTRGDTQYF. DNA for the CDR3: TGTGCCAGCAGTTTCCCTAGCGGGACGCGAGGAGATACGCAGTATTTT.

Ten or more counts support this clonotype. V usage is TRBV28 and J usage is TRBJ2-1; D gene uncertain. Trimming left V 2 bases short and J 5 bases short, with 10 bases between. The length of the CDR3 is 14 residues. Germline CDR1 is MDHEN and CDR2 is SYDVKM. CDR3 bases: TGTGCCAGCAGTTTAAAGCGACGAAACAATGAGCAGTTCTTC. Translated: CASSLKRRNNEQFF.

This clonotype showed up many times. The CDR3 DNA is TGTGCCAGCAGCTTAGGCCTCCCGCGGACTGAAGCTTTCTTT. Translating it yields CASSLGLPRTEAFF. The chain has TRBV11-3 and TRBJ1-1, with D unclear. The CDR3 sequence is 14 residues long. V was clipped by 1 base and J by 5 bases, with 11 bases between them. CDR1 is SGHNT and CDR2 is YENEEA in the germline V gene.

V gene TRBV28 combines with J gene TRBJ1-5; no firm D call. Per the germline V gene, CDR1 is MDHEN and CDR2 is SYDVKM. The CDR3 contains 11 residues. Trimming removed 6 bases from V and 4 bases from J, with 4 bases in between. CDR3 in amino acids: CASSINQPQHF. The DNA for the CDR3 is TGTGCCAGCAGCATTAATCAGCCCCAGCATTTT. The full variable domain, its missing parts supplied by reference TRBV28 and TRBJ1-5, is DVKVTQSSRYLVKRTGEKVFLECVQDMDHENMFWYRQDPGLGLRLIYFSYDVKMKEKGDIPEGYSVSREKKERFSLILESASTNQTSMYLCASSINQPQHFGDGTRLSIL.

The V and J genes are TRBV5-5 and TRBJ2-2; a possible D gene is TRBD2 (5 bases). The germline gives CDR1 SGHKS, CDR2 YYEKEE (reference sequence). Trimming took off 3 bases at V and 8 bases at J, with 17 bases between the two ends. The CDR3 consists of 15 residues. CDR3 protein: CASSWTSGLRGELFF. CDR3 nucleotide sequence: TGTGCCAGCAGCTGGACGTCGGGATTGAGGGGGGAGCTGTTTTTT.

This clonotype was detected many times. The chain couples TRBV7-2 to TRBJ2-1; 13 positions match TRBD2. Germline values: CDR1 SGHTA, CDR2 FQGNSA. Losses at the gene ends were 3 bases for V and 6 bases for J; bases not matched to a gene: 2. The CDR3 loop spans 15 amino acids. The CDR3 reads CASSFTSGRANEQFF. The DNA for the CDR3 is TGTGCCAGCAGCTTCACTAGCGGGAGGGCCAATGAGCAGTTCTTC. Filled out from reference TRBV7-2 and TRBJ2-1, the complete variable domain reads GAGVSQSPSNKVTEKGKDVELRCDPISGHTALYWYRQSLGQGLEFLIYFQGNSAPDKSGLPSDRFSAERTGGSVSTLTIQRTQQEDSAVYLCASSFTSGRANEQFFGPGTRLTVL.

This clonotype was observed many times. This chain joins TRBV7-8 and TRBJ2-5, with 12 bases that match TRBD2. CDR1 and CDR2 from the germline V gene are SGHVS and FQNEAQ. Trimming removed 5 bases from V and 0 bases from J; junction bases left unmatched: 13. The CDR3 length is 19 residues. CDR3 in amino acids: CASSPYRLAGDLYQETQYF. The CDR3 bases are TGTGCCAGCAGCCCCTATCGACTAGCGGGGGATTTGTACCAAGAGACCCAGTACTTC.

This clonotype has a count of ten or more. The chain joins TRBV7-2 to TRBJ1-3; D remains unclear. There are 14 residues in the CDR3. Trimming removed 6 bases at V and 0 bases at J, with 9 bases between. From germline, CDR1 is SGHTA and CDR2 FQGNSA. This CDR3 reads CASRMASSGNTIYF. The CDR3 nucleotides read TGTGCCAGCAGGATGGCTTCCTCTGGAAACACCATATATTTT.

The DNA of the CDR3 is TGTGCCAGCAGCCTCTCCAACGGACCGGGACAGGGGAGCACAGATACGCAGTATTTT. Protein sequence: CASSLSNGPGQGSTDTQYF. V is TRBV4-2 and J is TRBJ2-3; 10 bases match TRBD1. With V trimmed by 4 bases and J by 0 bases, 13 bases remained unmatched. The CDR3 has 19 amino acids. From germline, CDR1 is LGHNA and CDR2 YNFKEQ.

This clonotype came up many times. The chain links TRBV7-6 to TRBJ1-5; perhaps TRBD1 as D (5 bases). CDR3 size: 16 residues. Deletions cut 5 bases from V and 4 bases from J, with 18 bases between. Germline V lookup: CDR1 SGHVS, CDR2 FNYEAQ. Here the CDR3 DNA reads TGTGCCAGCAGCACCGGGACCGGGTCCTCAAATCAGCCCCAGCATTTT. Translating it yields CASSTGTGSSNQPQHF.

This clonotype was detected ten times or more. V is TRBV19 and J is TRBJ1-1, with no clear D. The CDR3 length is 16 residues. V was shortened by 10 bases and J by 4 bases, with 25 bases between the two germline ends. The germline CDR1 and CDR2 sequences are LNHDA and SQIVND (reference sequence). CDR3 loop: CAIRFLGGRIRTEAFF. The CDR3 DNA follows: TGTGCCATCAGGTTTCTGGGTGGCAGGATCCGCACTGAAGCTTTCTTT.

V is TRBV7-2 and J is TRBJ2-1, with TRBD2 identical over 7 bases. The CDR3 runs to 16 residues. V lost 3 bases to trimming and J lost 5 bases; unmatched junction nucleotides: 10. The germline V gene encodes CDR1 SGHTA and CDR2 FQGNSA. The CDR3 DNA sequence: TGTGCCAGCAGCTTCCCGGGGGAGGGCGTAGACAATGAGCAGTTCTTC. Amino acids: CASSFPGEGVDNEQFF. Filled out from reference TRBV7-2 and TRBJ2-1, the complete variable domain reads GAGVSQSPSNKVTEKGKDVELRCDPISGHTALYWYRQSLGQGLEFLIYFQGNSAPDKSGLPSDRFSAERTGGSVSTLTIQRTQQEDSAVYLCASSFPGEGVDNEQFFGPGTRLTVL.

This clonotype has only a few counts. The chain recombines TRBV27 with TRBJ2-7; perhaps TRBD1 as D (6 bases). In germline, CDR1 is MNHEY, CDR2 SMNVEV (reference sequence). This CDR3 contains 14 residues. V was shortened by 6 bases and J by 6 bases, with 18 bases between the two germline ends. The CDR3 protein is CASRPTGSLSEQYF. CDR3 bases: TGTGCCAGCAGACCCACAGGGTCCCTCTCCGAGCAGTACTTC.

This clonotype was recorded at least ten times. The V gene is TRBV7-2, the J gene TRBJ1-1; D unresolved. Germline values: CDR1 SGHTA, CDR2 FQGNSA. V was shortened by 6 bases and J by 1 base, with 18 bases between the two germline ends. The CDR3 is made up of 16 amino acids. CDR3 in amino acids: CASSTRAGEGNTEAFF. The CDR3 DNA follows: TGTGCCAGCAGTACGAGGGCCGGGGAAGGGAACACTGAAGCTTTCTTT.

The chain carries TRBV6-5 and TRBJ1-1; D ambiguous. Germline CDR1 and CDR2: MNHEY and SVGAGI. This CDR3 contains 13 residues. The V end was cut by 3 bases, the J end by 11 bases, with 16 bases between. CDR3 nucleotide sequence: TGTGCCAGCAGTTATGGGCCCGAACCTACGGCTTTCTTT. Encoded protein: CASSYGPEPTAFF.

This clonotype was counted at least ten times. The V gene is TRBV6-2 or TRBV6-3, the J gene TRBJ2-1; TRBD2 aligns across 10 bases. The CDR3 sequence is 15 residues long. The germline CDR1 and CDR2 sequences are MNHEY and SVGEGT. Trimming removed 2 bases from V and 9 bases from J; junction bases left unmatched: 7. CDR3 DNA: TGTGCCAGCAGTTACAGAGCGGGAGGGCGGATTGAGCAGTTCTTC. Encoded protein: CASSYRAGGRIEQFF.

As to this clonotype: A much larger clone sits a single nucleotide away, making a read error possible. The J gene is TRBJ2-1, the V gene TRBV7-2, with D perhaps TRBD1 or TRBD2 (5 bases each). Trimming shortened V by 8 bases and J by 9 bases, and 17 bases separated the two germline ends. The CDR3 runs 13 residues. CDR1 is SGHTA, CDR2 FQGNSA, per germline. CDR3 DNA: TGTGCCAGCGGCCGTGGGGGTCTTGGTGAGCAGTTCTTC. This sequence encodes CASGRGGLGEQFF.

This clonotype was recorded a few times. CDR3 DNA: TGTGCTAGTGGTTTGGTACTTGCGGGAGGGCCTGTTGAGCAGTTCTTC. Protein: CASGLVLAGGPVEQFF. The chain carries TRBV12-5 and TRBJ2-1, with 9 bases lining up with TRBD2. CDR3 length: 16 amino acids. V was pared by 0 bases and J by 9 bases, with 9 bases of the junction left unmatched. The germline V gene encodes CDR1 LGHNT and CDR2 FRNRAP.

The chain carries TRBV6-2 or TRBV6-3 and TRBJ2-3; unclear D gene. Germline V CDR1 and CDR2: MNHEY, SVGEGT. The CDR3 length is 14 residues. Trimming removed 4 bases at V and 1 base at J, with 9 bases between. The CDR3 sequence: CASSSFLGTDTQYF. CDR3 DNA: TGTGCCAGCAGTTCCTTTCTTGGCACAGATACGCAGTATTTT.

The chain is built from TRBV6-2 or TRBV6-3 and TRBJ2-4, with TRBD2 identical over 9 bases. V shed 0 bases and J 13 bases; nucleotides not matched to a gene: 7. Germline V lookup: CDR1 MNHEY, CDR2 SVGEGT. The length of the CDR3 is 14 residues. The CDR3 sequence is CASSYSNLAGSQYF. CDR3 DNA sequence: TGTGCCAGCAGTTACTCGAATCTAGCGGGGAGCCAGTACTTC.

This clonotype was observed at least ten times. The chain couples TRBV7-2 to TRBJ1-2, with TRBD1 as a possible D gene (6 bases). Germline CDR1 SGHTA, CDR2 FQGNSA. The CDR3 extends over 15 amino acids. Trimming pared 4 bases from V and 3 bases from J, leaving 15 bases between. Here the CDR3 DNA reads TGTGCCAGCAGCTCCTACAGGGCGGGTGACTATGGCTACACCTTC. It translates to CASSSYRAGDYGYTF.

This clonotype showed up many times. This rearrangement joins TRBV7-2 to TRBJ1-2, with D perhaps matching TRBD1 (5 bases). The CDR3 is 14 amino acids. V was shortened by 1 base and J by 5 bases, with 11 bases between the two germline ends. The germline V gene encodes CDR1 SGHTA and CDR2 FQGNSA. The CDR3 region is CASSLVPGKYGYTF. The CDR3 region has the DNA TGTGCCAGCAGCTTAGTTCCAGGGAAGTATGGCTACACCTTC.